This TCR beta chain was profiled in a study of PD-1 blockade in classical Hodgkin lymphoma. Study outcomes and limitations: Exclusion removed patients who began nivolumab under 1 year after ASCT.

Time point described: cycle 4 day 1 (C4D1), after around six weeks of nivolumab. Each of the patients experienced relapse following autologous stem cell transplantation, and their brentuximab vedotin exposure differed. As for this clone: The antigen is undetermined.

Libraries were prepared by immunoSEQ multiplex PCR; TCRdb keeps only in-frame clonotypes and omits some of them. The repertoire has around 23,000 clones, around 83% of them found once; the top ten carry 13%. CDR3 size: 16 residues. Germline V lookup: CDR1 SGHTS, CDR2 YDEGEE. Trimming removed 2 bases from V and 3 bases from J, with 15 bases in between. This specimen consisted of peripheral blood mononuclear cells (PBMCs), obtained before the fourth cycle of nivolumab. This clonotype originated in a human donor with classical Hodgkin lymphoma. V and J are TRBV5-8 and TRBJ2-1; D may be TRBD2 (6 bases). The CDR3 loop is CASSFESGLNYNEQFF. The DNA of the CDR3 is TGTGCCAGCAGCTTCGAGAGCGGGCTAAACTACAATGAGCAGTTCTTC.